What follows are 27 T cell receptor beta chains derived from one specimen sequenced in a study of blood T cell repertoires in COVID-19. Repertoires were generated with immunoSEQ multiplex PCR, while TCRdb's copy carries only in-frame clones and drops some. The sample holds more than 150,000 clones, under 80% seen once. The source material was peripheral blood. Every receptor here comes from a man aged 50 to 60 who had recovered from COVID-19.

This clone showed up just a few times. The J gene is TRBJ1-2, the V gene TRBV19, with a tentative D call TRBD1 (6 bases). CDR3 length equals 14 residues. V dropped 7 bases and J dropped 3 bases, with 15 bases sitting between them. CDR1 is LNHDA and CDR2 is SQIVND in the germline V gene (reference sequence). CDR3 DNA: TGTGCCAGTAAAGAGGGGGATTGGGACTATGGCTACACCTTC. This translates into CASKEGDWDYGYTF.

V is TRBV14 and J is TRBJ2-7; a possible D gene is TRBD1 (5 bases). Germline values: CDR1 SGHDN, CDR2 FVKESK. With 3 bases removed from V and 3 bases from J, the gap between germline ends came to 9 bases. The CDR3 spans 13 residues. CDR3 nucleotides: TGTGCCAGCAGCCAGGCGACAGACTACGAGCAGTACTTC. Translation gives CASSQATDYEQYF.

V usage is TRBV19 and J usage is TRBJ2-1; 12 bases align to TRBD1. V was clipped by 9 bases and J by 7 bases; unmatched bases: 7. The germline CDR1 and CDR2 sequences are LNHDA and SQIVND (reference sequence). The CDR3 spans 14 residues. CDR3 sequence reads: CAREGQGAFNEQFF. CDR3 coding DNA: TGTGCCAGGGAGGGACAGGGGGCGTTTAATGAGCAGTTCTTC.

The chain couples TRBV12-3 or TRBV12-4 to TRBJ2-1; no definite D call. The CDR3 length is 13 residues. V was clipped by 6 bases and J by 7 bases, with 13 bases between them. The CDR3 DNA reads TGTGCCAGCAGCTTACCCCCTCGGAATGAGCAGTTCTTC. Its translation is CASSLPPRNEQFF.

The chain recombines TRBV6-6 with TRBJ2-3; TRBD1 is a possible D gene (6 bases). V was clipped by 5 bases and J by 1 base, with 10 bases between them. Germline assignment: CDR1 MNHNY and CDR2 SVGAGI (reference sequence). The CDR3 length is 14 residues. In DNA form, the CDR3 reads TGTGCCAGCAGTCCTCGGACAGGCACAGATACGCAGTATTTT. Translated: CASSPRTGTDTQYF.

The rearrangement links TRBV7-3 to TRBJ2-7; TRBD2 is a possible D gene (7 bases). The CDR3 covers 17 residues. V dropped 4 bases and J dropped 3 bases, with 22 bases sitting between them. Per germline, CDR1 SGHTA and CDR2 FQGTGA. The CDR3 DNA follows: TGTGCCAGCAGCTCGACCAACCCGGGGGGCGCTGACTACGAGCAGTACTTC. Its translation is CASSSTNPGGADYEQYF. Drawing the rest from reference TRBV7-3 and TRBJ2-7, the complete variable domain is GAGVSQTPSNKVTEKGKYVELRCDPISGHTALYWYRQSLGQGPEFLIYFQGTGAADDSGLPNDRFFAVRPEGSVSTLKIQRTERGDSAVYLCASSSTNPGGADYEQYFGPGTRLTVT.

This chain links TRBV4-3 with TRBJ1-1; D unresolved. The germline gives CDR1 LGHNA, CDR2 YSLEER. The CDR3 extends over 13 amino acids. The V and J ends lost 0 bases and 11 bases respectively, with 13 bases between them. The CDR3 nucleotides are TGCGCCAGCAGCCAAGATGGGAGCCGCGGGGCTTTCTTT. Protein: CASSQDGSRGAFF.

The V call is TRBV5-1, the J call TRBJ1-1; 7 bases fit TRBD1. Germline V CDR1 and CDR2: SGHRS, YFSETQ. The length of the CDR3 is 15 residues. Germline trimming cut 4 bases from V and 0 bases from J; bases unmatched to any gene: 6. The CDR3 sequence is CASSRTDRVNTEAFF. CDR3 DNA: TGCGCCAGCAGCCGAACTGACAGGGTGAACACTGAAGCTTTCTTT.

This clone has a single count. The V and J genes are TRBV4-3 and TRBJ2-7, with 8 bases fitting TRBD2. This CDR3 contains 16 residues. The ends lost 0 bases at V and 2 bases at J; junction bases unmatched: 6. CDR1 and CDR2 (germline): LGHNA, YSLEER. In DNA, the CDR3 is TGCGCCAGCAGCCAAGAAGGTACGGGAGGGCCCTACGAGCAGTACTTC. Residues: CASSQEGTGGPYEQYF.

The V call is TRBV6-2 or TRBV6-3, the J call TRBJ2-1; D possibly corresponds to TRBD2 (5 bases). The CDR3 extends over 17 amino acids. Per germline, CDR1 MNHEY and CDR2 SVGEGT. V was trimmed by 5 bases and J by 0 bases, leaving 17 bases between them. CDR3 DNA: TGTGCCAGCAGTGTCCAACCTAGCTTTAGCTCCTACAATGAGCAGTTCTTC. It translates to CASSVQPSFSSYNEQFF.

Remarks on this clone: One end of the junction varies from germline; a read error may be responsible. The chain is built from TRBV19 and TRBJ2-1; 8 nucleotides agree with TRBD1. The CDR3 is 13 amino acids. Germline values: CDR1 LNHDA, CDR2 SQIVND (reference sequence). The CDR3 coding sequence is TGTGCCAGTAGTGTCCCAGGGGGCTCGGTCTTGCTCTTC. Translation: CASSVPGGSVLLF.

V is TRBV5-6 and J is TRBJ2-7; D call uncertain. The V gene's germline CDR1 is SGHDT and CDR2 YYEEEE. V lost 0 bases and J 3 bases, leaving 10 bases between the germline ends. The CDR3 is made up of 14 amino acids. CDR3 nucleotide sequence: TGTGCCAGCAGCTTGGGACTTACGGACTACGAGCAGTACTTC. It translates to CASSLGLTDYEQYF.

This sequence joins TRBV7-9 and TRBJ2-2; 8 bases align to TRBD1. The CDR3 spans 15 residues. The junction had 5 bases not matched to a gene; V was cut back by 5 bases and J by 3 bases. Germline V gene data show CDR1 as SEHNR and CDR2 as FQNEAQ (reference sequence). The CDR3 nucleotides read TGTGCCAGCAGCCTCTTGACAGGGGACACCGGGGAGCTGTTTTTT. As protein: CASSLLTGDTGELFF.

This chain uses TRBV9 with TRBJ2-7, with a tentative D call TRBD2 (5 bases). The CDR3 loop spans 14 amino acids. V was pared by 1 base and J by 5 bases, with 13 bases between. Germline CDR1 reads SGDLS; CDR2 reads YYNGEE. The CDR3 DNA sequence: TGTGCCAGCAGCGTAAGTGGGAGCCTAGACGAGCAGTACTTC. Protein: CASSVSGSLDEQYF.

Points on this clone: Within the sample, other DNA sequences also encode this same CDR3. J is TRBJ2-1 and V is TRBV6-5; 8 bases align to TRBD2. This CDR3 comprises 11 residues. Trimming cost V 9 bases and J 7 bases; bases outside gene matches: 2. From germline, CDR1 is MNHEY and CDR2 SVGAGI. The CDR3 here is CASSGGNEQFF. As DNA, the CDR3 is TGTGCCAGTTCGGGGGGGAATGAGCAGTTCTTC.

The chain links TRBV2 to TRBJ2-7; TRBD2 aligns across 7 bases. V dropped 0 bases and J dropped 0; count of bases not matched to a gene: 8. Germline CDR1 and CDR2: SNHLY and FYNNEI. The length of the CDR3 is 17 residues. This chain's CDR3 is CASSEAGSGTYSYEQYF. Written as DNA, the CDR3 is TGTGCCAGCAGTGAAGCTGGGAGCGGGACCTACTCCTACGAGCAGTACTTC.

This clone was recorded once. The rearrangement joins TRBV28 to TRBJ2-5; D might be TRBD1 (5 bases). Deletions cut 4 bases from V and 5 bases from J, with 26 bases between. CDR1 and CDR2 from the germline V gene are MDHEN and SYDVKM. The CDR3 covers 18 residues. The CDR3 loop reads CASSSSIPGKGRLETQYF. DNA of the CDR3: TGTGCCAGCAGTTCCTCAATCCCAGGGAAAGGGCGCCTGGAGACCCAGTACTTC. Full variable domain (remainder filled in from reference TRBV28 and TRBJ2-5): DVKVTQSSRYLVKRTGEKVFLECVQDMDHENMFWYRQDPGLGLRLIYFSYDVKMKEKGDIPEGYSVSREKKERFSLILESASTNQTSMYLCASSSSIPGKGRLETQYFGPGTRLLVL.

The chain has TRBV27 and TRBJ1-6; no definite D call. V lost 4 bases and J lost 11, with 9 bases in between. The CDR3 contains 12 residues. From germline, CDR1 is MNHEY and CDR2 SMNVEV (reference sequence). The CDR3 protein is CASSSQTTPLHF. CDR3 DNA: TGTGCCAGCAGTTCGCAGACAACACCCCTCCACTTT.

This clone was detected only once. This chain uses TRBV4-3 with TRBJ1-1; the D is unclear. V lost 0 bases and J 12 bases, leaving 14 bases between the germline ends. Germline V gene lookup returns CDR1 LGHNA and CDR2 YSLEER. The CDR3 extends over 13 amino acids. Written as DNA, the CDR3 is TGCGCCAGCAGCCAAGATCTGTACAGTGGATCTTTCTTT. Protein: CASSQDLYSGSFF.

This chain connects TRBV25-1 to TRBJ2-7, with 10 bases lining up with TRBD2. The germline gives CDR1 MGHDK, CDR2 SYGVNS. This CDR3 is built from 12 residues. V shed 7 bases, J shed 5 bases, and the junction held 2 bases outside the gene matches. This chain's CDR3 is CASKLAGNEQYF. DNA for the CDR3: TGTGCCAGCAAACTAGCGGGAAACGAGCAGTACTTC.

The chain employs TRBV6-5 and TRBJ1-1; 8 nucleotides align to TRBD1. The germline V gene encodes CDR1 MNHEY and CDR2 SVGAGI. CDR3 size: 14 residues. Unmatched junction bases numbered 8, after V lost 5 bases and J lost 6 bases. The CDR3 region has the DNA TGTGCCAGCAGTAATACAGGGGGAAGGTCTGAAGCTTTCTTT. This codes for CASSNTGGRSEAFF.

The rearrangement joins TRBV5-6 to TRBJ2-7; possible D gene TRBD2, 6 bases. The V gene lost 4 bases and the J gene lost 5 bases, with 13 bases spanning the gap. In germline, CDR1 is SGHDT, CDR2 YYEEEE. The CDR3 is 13 residues long. As DNA, the CDR3 is TGTGCCAGCAGCCCGCCGGCGGGGAACGAGCAGTACTTC. This sequence encodes CASSPPAGNEQYF.

This CDR3 is CASSIGTGEETQYF. The CDR3 nucleotides read TGTGCCAGCAGCATAGGGACAGGGGAAGAGACCCAGTACTTC. This chain joins TRBV11-3 and TRBJ2-5; 10 nucleotides match TRBD1. The junction had 3 bases not matched to a gene; V was cut back by 5 bases and J by 3 bases. Germline CDR1 and CDR2: SGHNT and YENEEA. The CDR3 runs to 14 residues.

The rearrangement links TRBV18 to TRBJ2-1, with D possibly being TRBD2 (5 bases). Germline CDR1 is KGHSH and CDR2 is LQKENI. The V end lost 1 base, the J end lost 7 bases, and 8 bases lay between the germline ends. The CDR3 runs 13 residues. The CDR3 nucleotides are TGTGCCAGCTCACCACGAGCGGATAATGAGCAGTTCTTC. This translates into CASSPRADNEQFF.

The sample holds one count of this clone. The CDR3 loop is CASKTGGLNNEQFF. The CDR3 DNA follows: TGTGCCAGCAAGACGGGAGGGCTTAACAATGAGCAGTTCTTC. The V and J genes are TRBV5-4 and TRBJ2-1; TRBD2 matches at 8 bases. V shed 6 bases and J 5 bases; nucleotides not matched to a gene: 7. The germline V gene has CDR1 SGHNT and CDR2 YYREEE (reference sequence). The length of the CDR3 is 14 residues.

J is TRBJ2-7 and V is TRBV7-8; possibly TRBD2 for D (6 bases). V was pared by 4 bases and J by 3 bases, with 13 bases between. The CDR3 runs 14 residues. CDR1 and CDR2 from the germline V gene are SGHVS and FQNEAQ. CDR3 DNA sequence: TGTGCCAGCAGCTACCGGGCCGGGAGCTACGAGCAGTACTTC. The encoded protein is CASSYRAGSYEQYF.

The chain links TRBV3-1 (or the pseudogene TRBV3-2) to TRBJ2-1; D is undetermined. The germline V and J ends were trimmed by 2 bases and 9 bases, with 11 bases remaining between them. The CDR3 consists of 13 residues. In germline, CDR1 is LGHDT, CDR2 YNNKEL (reference sequence). As DNA, the CDR3 is TGTGCCAGCAGCCAACTCACAGAGATTGAGCAGTTCTTC. It specifies CASSQLTEIEQFF.